Below, one TCR beta chain is given with its context. What it recognizes is unknown. This entry is derived from a study of cytomegalovirus exposure and HLA in healthy donors. Across the whole study: The Caucasian-associated ancestry cluster held roughly 80% of around 380 genotyped donors. Study outcomes and limitations: CMV serostatus stood as the only immune exposure information on hand. Indistinguishable V segments, including TRBV6-2 and TRBV6-3, were excluded. In vitro confirmation showed a few CMV-associated chains to be CMV antigen specific.

It was with 60 Vbeta and 13 Jbeta primers that the PCR ran. Here immunoSEQ multiplex PCR was the method, and the copy in TCRdb shows in-frame clones only, minus some. This sample has roughly 200,000 clones; about 80% occur once, and the top ten carry 0.6% to 0.7%. CDR3 size: 13 residues. V was shortened by 4 bases and J by 11 bases, with 20 bases between the two germline ends. Germline CDR1 SQVTM, CDR2 ANQGSEA. The specimen sequenced was PBMCs. The rearrangement links TRBV29-1 to TRBJ1-1; TRBD1 is a possible D gene (6 bases). This receptor was identified in a man aged 18 to 35 in good health and CMV-seronegative. CDR3 in amino acids: CSVGGHERDEAFF. Written as DNA, the CDR3 is TGCAGCGTTGGGGGGCACGAGCGAGATGAGGCTTTCTTT.